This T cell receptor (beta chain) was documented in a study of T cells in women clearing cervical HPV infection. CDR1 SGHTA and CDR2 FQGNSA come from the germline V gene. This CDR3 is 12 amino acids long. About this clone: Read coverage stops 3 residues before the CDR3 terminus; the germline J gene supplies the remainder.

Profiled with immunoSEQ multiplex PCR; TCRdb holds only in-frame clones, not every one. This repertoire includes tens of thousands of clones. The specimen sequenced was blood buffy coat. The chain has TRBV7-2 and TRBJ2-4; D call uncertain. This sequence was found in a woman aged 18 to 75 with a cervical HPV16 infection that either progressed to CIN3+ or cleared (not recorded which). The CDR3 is CASSPQTSGQYF. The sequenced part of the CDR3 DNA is TGTGCCAGCAGCCCCCAAACATCAGGT.